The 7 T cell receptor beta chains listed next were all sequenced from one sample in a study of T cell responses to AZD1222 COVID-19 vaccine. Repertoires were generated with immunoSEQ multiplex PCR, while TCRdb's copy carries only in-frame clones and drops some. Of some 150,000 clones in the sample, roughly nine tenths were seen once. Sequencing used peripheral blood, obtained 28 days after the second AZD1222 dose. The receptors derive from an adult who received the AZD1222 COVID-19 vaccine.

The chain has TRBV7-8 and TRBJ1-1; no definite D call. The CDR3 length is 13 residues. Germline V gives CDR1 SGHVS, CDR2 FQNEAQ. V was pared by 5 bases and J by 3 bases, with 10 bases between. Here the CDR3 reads CASSPDIDTEAFF. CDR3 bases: TGTGCCAGCAGCCCCGATATAGACACTGAAGCTTTCTTT.

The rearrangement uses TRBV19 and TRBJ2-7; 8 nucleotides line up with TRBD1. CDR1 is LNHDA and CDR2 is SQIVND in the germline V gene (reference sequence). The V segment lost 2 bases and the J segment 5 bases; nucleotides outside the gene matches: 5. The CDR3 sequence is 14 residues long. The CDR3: CASSIRTGFDEQYF. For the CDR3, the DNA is TGTGCCAGTAGTATAAGGACAGGGTTCGACGAGCAGTACTTC.

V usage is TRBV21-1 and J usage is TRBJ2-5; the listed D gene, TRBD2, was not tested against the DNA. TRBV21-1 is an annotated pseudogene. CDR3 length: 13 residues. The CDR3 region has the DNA TGTGCCAGCAGCACTAATCTGGCGGAGAAAAAGCACTTC. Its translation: CASSTNLAEKKHF.

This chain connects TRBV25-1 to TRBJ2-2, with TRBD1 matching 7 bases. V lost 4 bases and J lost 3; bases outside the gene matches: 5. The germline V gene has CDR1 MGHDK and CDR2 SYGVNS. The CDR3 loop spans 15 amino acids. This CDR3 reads CASSGAQGYTGELFF. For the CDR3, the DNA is TGTGCCAGCAGTGGTGCACAGGGGTACACCGGGGAGCTGTTTTTT.

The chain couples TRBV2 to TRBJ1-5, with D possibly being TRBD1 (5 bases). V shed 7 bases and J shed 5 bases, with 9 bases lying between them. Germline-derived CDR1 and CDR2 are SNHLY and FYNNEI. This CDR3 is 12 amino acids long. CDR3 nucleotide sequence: TGTGCCAGCATGGGACCTGATCAGCCCCAGCATTTT. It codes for CASMGPDQPQHF.

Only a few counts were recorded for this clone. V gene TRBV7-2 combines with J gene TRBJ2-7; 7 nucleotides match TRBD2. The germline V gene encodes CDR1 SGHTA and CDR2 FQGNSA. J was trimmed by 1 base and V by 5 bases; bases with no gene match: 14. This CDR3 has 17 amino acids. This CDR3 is CASSLVGGSATSYEQYF. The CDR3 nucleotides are TGTGCCAGCAGCCTAGTGGGCGGGAGCGCTACTTCCTACGAGCAGTACTTC.

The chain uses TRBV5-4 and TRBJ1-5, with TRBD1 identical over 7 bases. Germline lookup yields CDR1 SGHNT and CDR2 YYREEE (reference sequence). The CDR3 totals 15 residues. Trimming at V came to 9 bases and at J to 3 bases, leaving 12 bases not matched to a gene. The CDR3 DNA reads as TGTGCCACCCAGGAGGGGACAGCTATCAATCAGCCCCAGCATTTT. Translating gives CATQEGTAINQPQHF.